This section outlines one TCR beta chain sequence together with its context. Its antigen is not identified. This record belongs to a study of cytomegalovirus exposure and HLA in healthy donors. Study-level information: Earlier work reported 95 million to 130 million unique TCR beta sequences from about 180 million T cells.

Study-level points and caveats: Further analysis was carried out later, and it showed several of the most significant clusters appearing linked to common viral pathogens. It was 150 or so TCR beta chains that were listed as cytomegalovirus-associated. Clonal expansion, a later analysis showed, was greater in HLA-associated TCR beta chains than in equally common others.

This CDR3 has 16 residues. In germline, CDR1 is SGHRS, CDR2 YFSETQ. Trimming removed 3 bases from V and 0 bases from J, with 16 bases in between. With 60 Vbeta and 13 Jbeta primers, the PCR was carried out. Data came from immunoSEQ multiplex PCR; TCRdb stores just in-frame clones and leaves some out. The table has 170,000 or so clones, around four fifths seen once; the top ten hold less than 15%. The chain is built from TRBV5-1 and TRBJ2-7; D gene unclear. The receptor comes from a woman in her forties or fifties in good health and CMV-seropositive. The specimen was PBMCs. In DNA form, the CDR3 reads TGCGCCAGCAGCTCGAAGAACGTTCTAGACTCCTACGAGCAGTACTTC. Its protein product is CASSSKNVLDSYEQYF.